Shown below are 16 T cell receptor beta chains from a single sample sequenced in a study of identical twins. TCRdb ran MiXCR on the 5' RACE reads and lists one entry per CDR3 protein. The data hold approximately 500,000 distinct CDR3 sequences, with over 12% observed a single time. In addition, the sample was reused for a study of yellow fever vaccine responses in identical twins.

The specimen sequenced was CD4+ T cells sorted from blood. Every receptor here comes from a woman between 18 and 30 years old in good health.

The chain carries TRBV29-1 and TRBJ2-3, with D unresolved. Germline CDR1 and CDR2: SQVTM and ANQGSEA. The CDR3 has 11 amino acids. Trimming pared 6 bases from V and 5 bases from J, leaving 9 bases between. The CDR3 sequence is CSVIRGDTQYF. The DNA of the CDR3 is TGCAGCGTGATACGAGGAGATACGCAGTATTTT.

V usage is TRBV18 and J usage is TRBJ2-1; D remains unclear. The CDR3 loop spans 15 amino acids. Germline V lookup: CDR1 KGHSH, CDR2 LQKENI. Trimming pared 0 bases from V and 13 bases from J, leaving 19 bases between. This CDR3 is CASSPPGSGRQAQFF. The CDR3 region has the DNA TGTGCCAGCTCACCACCAGGTTCGGGTAGGCAGGCCCAGTTCTTC.

This clonotype occurred a few times. This rearrangement joins TRBV24-1 to TRBJ2-2, with 7 bases aligning to TRBD1. CDR3 length: 16 amino acids. Trimming took 8 bases from V and 1 from J; bases not matched to a gene: 9. Looked up from germline, CDR1 is KGHDR and CDR2 is SFDVKD. The CDR3: CATNSRQGKNTGELFF. Here the CDR3 DNA reads TGTGCCACCAATTCGAGACAGGGAAAGAACACCGGGGAGCTGTTTTTT.

This clonotype was recorded a few times. The genes are TRBV11-3 and TRBJ2-1; 9 nucleotides agree with TRBD1. V was pared by 6 bases and J by 7 bases, with 10 bases of the junction left unmatched. The CDR3 has 15 residues. Germline assignment: CDR1 SGHNT and CDR2 YENEEA. The CDR3 DNA follows: TGTGCCAGCAGTATACAGGGGGCTGGAGGGAATGAGCAGTTCTTC. It is translated as CASSIQGAGGNEQFF.

This chain uses TRBV5-1 with TRBJ2-1; 7 bases line up with TRBD1. The V segment lost 1 base and the J segment 4 bases; nucleotides outside the gene matches: 8. The CDR3 extends over 16 amino acids. Germline CDR1 reads SGHRS; CDR2 reads YFSETQ. The CDR3 is CASSLSRGLSYNEQFF. The CDR3 nucleotides read TGCGCCAGCAGCTTGTCTAGGGGGCTCTCGTACAATGAGCAGTTCTTC.

Only a few counts were recorded for this clonotype. The chain carries TRBV18 and TRBJ1-5; D possibly corresponds to TRBD1 (5 bases). The CDR3 contains 16 residues. The V gene lost 2 bases and the J gene lost 0 bases, with 11 bases spanning the gap. The V gene's germline CDR1 is KGHSH and CDR2 LQKENI. The CDR3 region has the DNA TGTGCCAGCTCACCATCGACAGTAAATAGCAATCAGCCCCAGCATTTT. Amino acids: CASSPSTVNSNQPQHF.

The rearrangement joins TRBV6-2 or TRBV6-3 to TRBJ2-5; D remains ambiguous. The CDR3 is made up of 14 amino acids. Germline lookup yields CDR1 MNHEY and CDR2 SVGEGT. Trimming left V 7 bases short and J 0 bases short, with 12 bases between. The DNA of the CDR3 is TGTGCCAGCATCGGGCGACCTAACCAAGAGACCCAGTACTTC. Its translation is CASIGRPNQETQYF.

The sample holds a few counts of this clonotype. This rearrangement joins TRBV6-4 to TRBJ1-1; possibly TRBD1 for D (5 bases). Germline CDR1 is MRHNA and CDR2 is SNTAGT. V shed 3 bases and J shed 8 bases, with 10 bases lying between them. The CDR3 sequence is 12 residues long. The CDR3 nucleotides read TGTGCCAGCAGTGAGGGGCCGGGGGAAGCTTTCTTT. Its protein product is CASSEGPGEAFF.

This clonotype has just one count. The chain has TRBV10-1 and TRBJ2-5; tentative D call: TRBD2 (6 bases). The ends were cut back, 6 bases at V and 7 bases at J, with 18 bases in the middle. CDR1 is WNHNN and CDR2 is SYGVQD in the germline V gene (reference sequence). CDR3 length: 14 amino acids. The CDR3 spells CASSRVRGGGTQYF. The CDR3 DNA reads as TGCGCCAGCAGCAGAGTACGGGGAGGAGGGACCCAGTACTTC.

This clonotype has just one count. V is TRBV10-3 and J is TRBJ2-3, with D possibly matching TRBD2 (6 bases). The length of the CDR3 is 14 residues. Trimming took 7 bases from V and 4 from J, leaving 15 bases between them. Germline V gene data show CDR1 as ENHRY and CDR2 as SYGVKD. CDR3 in amino acids: CAITFGGGADTQYF. In nucleotides, the CDR3 is TGTGCCATCACCTTTGGTGGAGGGGCAGATACGCAGTATTTT.

The chain joins TRBV7-3 to TRBJ2-6, with 7 bases that match TRBD1. The CDR3 covers 16 residues. J was trimmed by 4 bases and V by 6 bases; bases with no gene match: 9. Germline V CDR1 and CDR2: SGHTA, FQGTGA. The chain's CDR3 is CASRLTGAGGANVLTF. DNA for the CDR3: TGTGCCAGCAGACTAACAGGGGCTGGAGGGGCCAACGTCCTGACTTTC.

The chain recombines TRBV3-1 with TRBJ2-1; weak D call: TRBD2 (5 bases). This CDR3 is 14 amino acids long. Germline V gives CDR1 LGHDT, CDR2 YNNKEL (reference sequence). The V and J ends lost 3 bases and 7 bases respectively, with 13 bases between them. The CDR3 loop is CASSHTRGWNEQFF. For the CDR3, the DNA is TGTGCCAGCAGCCATACTAGAGGTTGGAATGAGCAGTTCTTC.

The chain couples TRBV4-1 to TRBJ2-1; tentatively, D is TRBD2 (7 bases). CDR3 length: 19 amino acids. V was shortened by 1 base and J by 0 bases, with 19 bases between the two germline ends. The germline V gene has CDR1 MGHRA and CDR2 YSYEKL. CDR3 bases: TGCGCCAGCAGCCAAGTTTTGACTAGCAGGGGAAGCTCCTACAATGAGCAGTTCTTC. It is translated as CASSQVLTSRGSSYNEQFF.

This CDR3 reads CASKGTGISGANVLTF. CDR3 coding DNA: TGTGCCAGCAAGGGGACAGGGATCTCTGGGGCCAACGTCCTGACTTTC. This rearrangement joins TRBV25-1 to TRBJ2-6; 9 bases map to TRBD1. V lost 7 bases, J lost 0 bases, and 4 bases stayed unmatched. The CDR3 covers 16 residues. CDR1 MGHDK and CDR2 SYGVNS come from the germline V gene.

The rearrangement links TRBV12-3 or TRBV12-4 to TRBJ2-2; tentatively, D is TRBD2 (7 bases). Trimming removed 1 base at V and 6 bases at J, with 12 bases between. This CDR3 comprises 15 residues. The CDR3 coding sequence is TGTGCCAGCAGTTTAGGGGGGGGGCTGGCCGGGGAGCTGTTTTTT. This translates into CASSLGGGLAGELFF.

This clonotype came up a few times. The CDR3 region has the DNA TGTGCCAGCAGTTATATGGGACTAAAAGACTCCTACAATGAGCAGTTCTTC. The encoded protein is CASSYMGLKDSYNEQFF. V gene TRBV6-2 or TRBV6-3 combines with J gene TRBJ2-1, with TRBD2 matching 7 bases. The CDR3 extends over 17 amino acids. Germline V CDR1 and CDR2: MNHEY, SVGEGT. Germline trimming cut 3 bases from V and 0 bases from J; bases unmatched to any gene: 8.